These T cell receptor beta chains were read from a single sample in a study of T cell changes during pregnancy in multiple sclerosis. Only in-frame clones appear in the TCRdb table, and some are missing; sequencing was by immunoSEQ multiplex PCR. Of some 60,000 clones in the sample, 93% were seen once. This specimen consisted of peripheral blood, obtained after pregnancy. The origin of the receptors is a female donor with multiple sclerosis, enrolled in a pregnancy study. Each CDR3 is given with its conserved first and last residue. D genes are given only for firm matches. The listing skips clone size in some rows; elsewhere it reads once, few, many or a size class.

abundance: -
v_gene: TRBV29-1
d_gene: -
j_gene: TRBJ2-2
CDR3aa: CSVGEAGELFF
CDR3nt: TGCAGCGTTGGGGAGGCCGGGGAGCTGTTTTTT

abundance: -
v_gene: TRBV6-1
d_gene: TRBD1
j_gene: TRBJ1-6
CDR3aa: CASSGRGRGSPLHF
CDR3nt: TGTGCCAGCAGTGGAAGGGGGCGAGGCTCACCCCTCCACTTT

abundance: -
v_gene: TRBV7-3
d_gene: -
j_gene: TRBJ2-1
CDR3aa: CASSLMVGSYNEQFF
CDR3nt: TGTGCCAGCAGCTTAATGGTCGGGAGTTACAATGAGCAGTTCTTC

abundance: -
v_gene: TRBV11-2
d_gene: TRBD1
j_gene: TRBJ2-7
CDR3aa: CASSFAGTGAREQYF
CDR3nt: TGTGCCAGCAGCTTTGCCGGGACAGGGGCGAGGGAGCAGTACTTC

abundance: -
v_gene: TRBV6-6
d_gene: -
j_gene: TRBJ1-5
CDR3aa: CASTPPGSSNQPQHF
CDR3nt: TGTGCCAGCACACCGCCCGGGAGTAGCAATCAGCCCCAGCATTTT

abundance: -
v_gene: TRBV6-4
d_gene: TRBD1
j_gene: TRBJ1-2
CDR3aa: CASSPERQGYPNGYTF
CDR3nt: TGTGCCAGCAGCCCAGAACGACAGGGTTACCCTAATGGCTACACCTTC

abundance: -
v_gene: TRBV7-9
d_gene: TRBD1
j_gene: TRBJ1-4
CDR3aa: CASSPPGQGSEKLFF
CDR3nt: TGTGCCAGCAGCCCCCCGGGACAGGGATCCGAAAAACTGTTTTTT

abundance: -
v_gene: TRBV5-6
d_gene: TRBD2
j_gene: TRBJ2-1
CDR3aa: CASAIPRLANKLSYNEQFF
CDR3nt: TGTGCCAGCGCCATTCCCCGACTAGCGAATAAGCTATCCTACAATGAGCAGTTCTTC

abundance: -
v_gene: TRBV7-2
d_gene: TRBD2
j_gene: TRBJ2-7
CDR3aa: CASRTSGALSYEQYF
CDR3nt: TGTGCCAGCAGAACTAGCGGGGCCCTCTCCTACGAGCAGTACTTC

abundance: -
v_gene: TRBV6-5
d_gene: TRBD1
j_gene: TRBJ1-1
CDR3aa: CASSPRGRLNTEAFF
CDR3nt: TGTGCCAGCAGCCCCAGGGGGCGCCTGAACACTGAAGCTTTCTTT

abundance: -
v_gene: TRBV29-1
d_gene: TRBD1
j_gene: TRBJ2-5
CDR3aa: CSGRGGTGGLETQYF
CDR3nt: TGCAGCGGCCGGGGGGGGACAGGGGGTCTGGAGACCCAGTACTTC

abundance: -
v_gene: TRBV5-8
d_gene: TRBD1
j_gene: TRBJ2-1
CDR3aa: CASSKTGASYNEQFF
CDR3nt: TGTGCCAGCAGCAAGACAGGGGCGAGCTACAATGAGCAGTTCTTC

abundance: -
v_gene: TRBV27
d_gene: -
j_gene: TRBJ2-5
CDR3aa: CASSSANRAQTQYF
CDR3nt: TGTGCCAGCAGTTCGGCCAACAGGGCCCAGACCCAGTACTTC

abundance: few
v_gene: TRBV15
d_gene: -
j_gene: TRBJ1-2
CDR3aa: CATSNDRDYGYTF
CDR3nt: TGTGCCACCAGCAACGACCGGGATTATGGCTACACCTTC

abundance: once
v_gene: TRBV5-6
d_gene: -
j_gene: TRBJ2-3
CDR3aa: CASSLYSDTQYF
CDR3nt: TGTGCCAGCAGCTTGTACTCAGATACGCAGTATTTT

abundance: -
v_gene: TRBV29-1
d_gene: TRBD1
j_gene: TRBJ1-4
CDR3aa: CSVATGYGEKLFF
CDR3nt: TGCAGCGTTGCGACAGGGTATGGTGAAAAACTGTTTTTT

abundance: -
v_gene: TRBV6-5
d_gene: -
j_gene: TRBJ1-6
CDR3aa: CASSRGSSYNSPLHF
CDR3nt: TGTGCCAGCAGTCGGGGGAGCTCCTATAATTCACCCCTCCACTTT

abundance: -
v_gene: TRBV11-2
d_gene: -
j_gene: TRBJ2-7
CDR3aa: CASSLGTSSHEQYF
CDR3nt: TGTGCCAGCAGCTTAGGGACTTCCTCCCACGAGCAGTACTTC

abundance: -
v_gene: TRBV5-6
d_gene: TRBD2
j_gene: TRBJ2-5
CDR3aa: CASSLPSGSLETQYF
CDR3nt: TGTGCCAGCAGCTTGCCTAGCGGGAGCTTGGAGACCCAGTACTTC

abundance: -
v_gene: TRBV25-1
d_gene: -
j_gene: TRBJ1-6
CDR3aa: CASSDSALHF
CDR3nt: TGTGCCAGCAGTGATTCGGCCCTCCACTTT

abundance: -
v_gene: TRBV6-5
d_gene: -
j_gene: TRBJ1-2
CDR3aa: CASRRTASNYGYTF
CDR3nt: TGTGCCAGCAGGCGGACAGCCTCTAACTATGGCTACACCTTC

abundance: -
v_gene: TRBV10-3
d_gene: TRBD1
j_gene: TRBJ2-7
CDR3aa: CAISPGGQGYEQYF
CDR3nt: TGTGCCATCAGCCCGGGGGGACAGGGGTACGAGCAGTACTTC

abundance: -
v_gene: TRBV29-1
d_gene: -
j_gene: TRBJ1-1
CDR3aa: CSLKRGGPNTEAFF
CDR3nt: TGCAGTCTCAAAAGAGGGGGACCGAACACTGAAGCTTTCTTT

abundance: -
v_gene: TRBV11-2
d_gene: -
j_gene: TRBJ1-2
CDR3aa: CASSLAGGGGYTF
CDR3nt: TGTGCCAGCAGCTTAGCGGGCGGGGGAGGCTACACCTTC

abundance: once
v_gene: TRBV28
d_gene: -
j_gene: TRBJ1-2
CDR3aa: CASSFSRGARATF
CDR3nt: TGTGCCAGCAGTTTTTCCCGTGGGGCCCGCGCCACCTTC

abundance: -
v_gene: TRBV28
d_gene: -
j_gene: TRBJ1-2
CDR3aa: CASSSQGSVGGYTF
CDR3nt: TGTGCCAGCAGTTCACAGGGTTCTGTGGGTGGCTACACCTTC

abundance: -
v_gene: TRBV7-3
d_gene: -
j_gene: TRBJ2-3
CDR3aa: CASSPQTGITDTQYF
CDR3nt: TGTGCCAGCAGCCCCCAGACGGGGATCACAGATACGCAGTATTTT

abundance: once
v_gene: TRBV10-3
d_gene: -
j_gene: TRBJ1-5
CDR3aa: CAIRPEEDQPQHF
CDR3nt: TGTGCCATCAGACCCGAGGAGGATCAGCCCCAGCATTTT

abundance: once
v_gene: TRBV28
d_gene: TRBD2
j_gene: TRBJ2-7
CDR3aa: CASSSPSSGRAHEQYF
CDR3nt: TGTGCCAGCAGTTCACCCTCTAGCGGGAGGGCCCACGAGCAGTACTTC

abundance: -
v_gene: TRBV2
d_gene: TRBD2
j_gene: TRBJ2-1
CDR3aa: CASSWTSGRAGEQFF
CDR3nt: TGTGCCAGCAGTTGGACTAGCGGGAGGGCCGGGGAGCAGTTCTTC

abundance: -
v_gene: TRBV7-9
d_gene: -
j_gene: TRBJ2-3
CDR3aa: CASSSGLRTDTQYF
CDR3nt: TGTGCCAGCAGCTCCGGCTTGAGGACAGATACGCAGTATTTT

abundance: -
v_gene: TRBV14
d_gene: TRBD2
j_gene: TRBJ2-5
CDR3aa: CASSPLPGRGQETQYF
CDR3nt: TGTGCCAGCAGCCCTCTCCCCGGGAGGGGGCAAGAGACCCAGTACTTC

abundance: -
v_gene: TRBV6-6
d_gene: TRBD1
j_gene: TRBJ1-5
CDR3aa: CASTDRVGGQPQHF
CDR3nt: TGTGCCAGCACCGACAGGGTAGGGGGTCAGCCCCAGCATTTT

abundance: -
v_gene: TRBV6-5
d_gene: -
j_gene: TRBJ2-5
CDR3aa: CASSSQETQYF
CDR3nt: TGTGCCAGCAGTTCTCAAGAGACCCAGTACTTC

abundance: once
v_gene: TRBV5-1
d_gene: -
j_gene: TRBJ1-1
CDR3aa: CASSLVAGMDTEAFF
CDR3nt: TGCGCCAGCAGCTTGGTGGCAGGGATGGACACTGAAGCTTTCTTT

abundance: -
v_gene: TRBV11-1
d_gene: TRBD2
j_gene: TRBJ2-4
CDR3aa: CASSVGLDGNIQYF
CDR3nt: TGTGCCAGCAGCGTCGGACTAGATGGGAACATTCAGTACTTC

abundance: -
v_gene: TRBV7-9
d_gene: -
j_gene: TRBJ1-5
CDR3aa: CASSLGQGNQPQHF
CDR3nt: TGTGCCAGCAGCTTAGGACAGGGCAATCAGCCCCAGCATTTT

abundance: -
v_gene: TRBV29-1
d_gene: TRBD1
j_gene: TRBJ1-2
CDR3aa: CSAPGQDNYGYTF
CDR3nt: TGCAGCGCTCCGGGACAGGATAACTATGGCTACACCTTC

abundance: once
v_gene: TRBV4-3
d_gene: -
j_gene: TRBJ2-5
CDR3aa: CASSQDRRRDGTQYF
CDR3nt: TGCGCCAGCAGCCAAGATCGACGGAGGGACGGGACCCAGTACTTC

abundance: -
v_gene: TRBV7-2
d_gene: -
j_gene: TRBJ1-1
CDR3aa: CASSLAPAGAGSTEAFF
CDR3nt: TGTGCCAGCAGCTTAGCGCCTGCAGGGGCAGGGAGCACTGAAGCTTTCTTT

abundance: -
v_gene: TRBV19
d_gene: -
j_gene: TRBJ1-2
CDR3aa: CASIPRSGVDYGYTF
CDR3nt: TGTGCCAGTATTCCACGTTCAGGGGTTGACTATGGCTACACCTTC

abundance: -
v_gene: TRBV6-6
d_gene: -
j_gene: TRBJ2-5
CDR3aa: CATRGETQYF
CDR3nt: TGTGCCACCCGGGGGGAGACCCAGTACTTC

abundance: -
v_gene: TRBV7-6
d_gene: TRBD2
j_gene: TRBJ2-1
CDR3aa: CASSSFLLAGEGNEQFF
CDR3nt: TGTGCCAGCAGCTCCTTCTTACTAGCGGGAGAGGGCAATGAGCAGTTCTTC

abundance: -
v_gene: TRBV10-3
d_gene: -
j_gene: TRBJ1-2
CDR3aa: CAIETGIDGYTF
CDR3nt: TGTGCCATCGAGACAGGAATAGATGGCTACACCTTC

abundance: -
v_gene: TRBV5-1
d_gene: TRBD1
j_gene: TRBJ2-7
CDR3aa: CASSSGQTYEQYF
CDR3nt: TGCGCCAGCAGCTCGGGACAGACCTACGAGCAGTACTTC

abundance: -
v_gene: TRBV15
d_gene: -
j_gene: TRBJ2-3
CDR3aa: CATSRGKRDFTDTQYF
CDR3nt: TGTGCCACCAGCAGAGGAAAACGGGACTTCACAGATACGCAGTATTTT

abundance: -
v_gene: TRBV7-9
d_gene: -
j_gene: TRBJ2-5
CDR3aa: CASSSLLMLAPETQYF
CDR3nt: TGTGCCAGCAGCTCCCTGTTGATGCTGGCCCCAGAGACCCAGTACTTC

abundance: -
v_gene: TRBV6-5
d_gene: -
j_gene: TRBJ1-5
CDR3aa: CASSYGEGGQPQHF
CDR3nt: TGTGCCAGCAGTTACGGGGAGGGGGGTCAGCCCCAGCATTTT

abundance: -
v_gene: TRBV7-9
d_gene: -
j_gene: TRBJ1-2
CDR3aa: CASSLGQSSRHTF
CDR3nt: TGTGCCAGCAGCTTAGGACAGAGCAGCAGGCACACCTTC

abundance: -
v_gene: TRBV20-1
d_gene: TRBD1
j_gene: TRBJ2-7
CDR3aa: CSESQGYEQYF
CDR3nt: TGCAGTGAATCACAGGGGTACGAGCAGTACTTC

abundance: -
v_gene: TRBV29-1
d_gene: TRBD2
j_gene: TRBJ2-1
CDR3aa: CSIIGLGTSGRAGLDEQFF
CDR3nt: TGCAGCATCATCGGACTTGGGACTAGCGGGAGGGCGGGTTTAGATGAGCAGTTCTTC

abundance: -
v_gene: TRBV7-9
d_gene: TRBD1
j_gene: TRBJ2-7
CDR3aa: CASSLGGQVYEQYF
CDR3nt: TGTGCCAGCAGCTTAGGAGGACAGGTTTACGAGCAGTACTTC